These 13 T cell receptor beta chains were sequenced from one sample in a study of PD-L1 blockade in urothelial cancer. The time point was: peripheral blood 6 weeks after treatment start. Profiled with immunoSEQ multiplex PCR; TCRdb holds only in-frame clones, not every one. Among around 19,000 clones listed, over 75% were seen once. Sequencing was performed on PBMCs, taken around atezolizumab (anti-PD-L1) treatment. Source of these receptors: a man aged 45-65 years with urothelial cancer.

The gene calls are TRBV4-2 and TRBJ1-1, with D perhaps TRBD1 (6 bases). Trimming took off 5 bases at V and 4 bases at J, with 14 bases between the two ends. The germline CDR1 and CDR2 sequences are LGHNA and YNFKEQ. This CDR3 contains 14 residues. The CDR3 sequence is CASSEKGGGTEAFF. In nucleotides, the CDR3 is TGTGCCAGCAGCGAAAAAGGGGGGGGCACTGAAGCTTTCTTT.

The J gene is TRBJ1-5, the V gene TRBV19; D unresolved. V lost 3 bases to trimming and J lost 7 bases, with 7 bases between them. The CDR3 is 12 amino acids. CDR1 is LNHDA and CDR2 is SQIVND in the germline V gene (reference sequence). CDR3 DNA: TGTGCCAGTAGTATGGAGGGCCAGCCCCAGCATTTT. Encoded protein: CASSMEGQPQHF.

CDR3 sequence (DNA): TGTGCCAGCAGTATCACTAGCGGGAGAGTGGGTGAGCAGTTCTTC. Its translation is CASSITSGRVGEQFF. The chain employs TRBV27 and TRBJ2-1, with 11 bases that match TRBD2. CDR3 length: 15 amino acids. CDR1 is MNHEY and CDR2 is SMNVEV in the germline V gene (reference sequence). The J segment lost 9 bases and the V segment lost 5 bases, leaving 9 bases of the junction unmatched.

The chain employs TRBV19 and TRBJ1-5; perhaps TRBD1 as D (6 bases). This CDR3 region has 15 residues. Trimming cost V 4 bases and J 7 bases, with 17 bases left between them. The V gene's germline CDR1 is LNHDA and CDR2 SQIVND (reference sequence). The DNA of the CDR3 is TGTGCCAGTAGTACTCACCACAGGGTTGGGCAGCCCCAGCATTTT. The encoded protein is CASSTHHRVGQPQHF.

The rearrangement joins TRBV6-1 to TRBJ1-1, with a tentative D call TRBD1 (5 bases). CDR1 and CDR2 from the germline V gene are MNHNS and SASEGT. The length of the CDR3 is 14 residues. V was trimmed by 6 bases and J by 0 bases, leaving 11 bases between them. For the CDR3, the DNA is TGTGCCAGCAGAAAACAGGACATGAACACTGAAGCTTTCTTT. As protein: CASRKQDMNTEAFF.

J is TRBJ1-5 and V is TRBV2, with D tentatively TRBD1 (6 bases). This CDR3 region has 14 residues. Deletions cut 8 bases from V and 6 bases from J, with 17 bases between. CDR1 is SNHLY, CDR2 FYNNEI, per germline. CDR3 nucleotides: TGTGCCAGCCAGGTGGGGGCTAGCGGTCAGCCCCAGCATTTT. This codes for CASQVGASGQPQHF.

Comments on this clone: The same CDR3 can be traced to other DNA sequences in this sample. V is TRBV2 and J is TRBJ2-3; 10 nucleotides match TRBD1. The germline V gene has CDR1 SNHLY and CDR2 FYNNEI. The CDR3 consists of 15 residues. The V segment lost 8 bases and the J segment 2 bases; nucleotides outside the gene matches: 7. As DNA, the CDR3 is TGTGCCAGCGACCGGGACAGGGGTTTCACAGATACGCAGTATTTT. Translation gives CASDRDRGFTDTQYF.

The chain carries TRBV7-6 and TRBJ1-1; D is uncertain. The CDR3 consists of 14 residues. CDR1 and CDR2 from the germline V gene are SGHVS and FNYEAQ. V lost 4 bases and J lost 0, with 9 bases in between. The CDR3 loop reads CASSSDILNTEAFF. Written as DNA, the CDR3 is TGTGCCAGCAGCTCCGACATCTTGAACACTGAAGCTTTCTTT.

The chain links TRBV6-6 to TRBJ1-3, with 8 positions matching TRBD1. Looked up from germline, CDR1 is MNHNY and CDR2 is SVGAGI (reference sequence). With V trimmed by 4 bases and J by 1 base, 6 bases remained unmatched. CDR3 length equals 16 residues. The CDR3 sequence: CASSLNRGLSGNTIYF. The CDR3 DNA is TGTGCCAGCAGTTTGAACAGGGGGTTGTCTGGAAACACCATATATTTT.

V usage is TRBV16 and J usage is TRBJ2-2; no firm D call. The CDR3 spans 15 residues. Trimming stripped 0 bases from V and 3 bases from J, with 8 bases between. Germline lookup yields CDR1 KGHSY and CDR2 FQNENV. The CDR3 loop is CASSQSLSHTGELFF. CDR3 in DNA: TGTGCCAGCAGCCAATCTCTCTCCCACACCGGGGAGCTGTTTTTT. Based on the CDR3 plus reference TRBV16 and TRBJ2-2, the full variable domain is GEEVAQTPKHLVRGEGQKAKLYCAPIKGHSYVFWYQQVLKNEFKFLISFQNENVFDETGMPKERFSAKCLPNSPCSLEIQATKLEDSAVYFCASSQSLSHTGELFFGEGSRLTVL.

The chain links TRBV30 to TRBJ2-2; 10 positions agree with TRBD1. Per the germline V gene, CDR1 is GTSNPN and CDR2 is SVGIG (reference sequence). V shed 3 bases, J shed 5 bases, and the junction held 3 bases outside the gene matches. The CDR3 totals 14 residues. CDR3 residues: CAWRPGQGTGELFF. CDR3 nucleotides: TGTGCCTGGAGACCGGGACAGGGGACCGGGGAGCTGTTTTTT.

The chain is built from TRBV29-1 and TRBJ1-2; 7 bases fit TRBD1. The CDR3 contains 11 residues. From germline, CDR1 is SQVTM and CDR2 ANQGSEA. The junction had 2 bases not matched to a gene; V was cut back by 4 bases and J by 6 bases. The CDR3 sequence: CSVADRDGYTF. The CDR3 coding sequence is TGCAGCGTTGCCGACAGGGATGGCTACACCTTC. The full variable domain, with the rest looked up from reference TRBV29-1 and TRBJ1-2, is SAVISQKPSRDICQRGTSLTIQCQVDSQVTMMFWYRQQPGQSLTLIATANQGSEATYESGFVIDKFPISRPNLTFSTLTVSNMSPEDSSIYLCSVADRDGYTFGSGTRLTVV.

This chain joins TRBV7-8 and TRBJ2-2; 10 positions agree with TRBD2. The CDR3 consists of 15 residues. In germline, CDR1 is SGHVS, CDR2 FQNEAQ. V dropped 5 bases and J dropped 2; count of bases not matched to a gene: 2. CDR3 DNA: TGTGCCAGCAGCCAACTAGCGGGAAACACCGGGGAGCTGTTTTTT. Residues: CASSQLAGNTGELFF.